The 14 T cell receptor beta chains below were found in one sample sequenced in a study of blood T cell repertoires in COVID-19. This table comes from immunoSEQ multiplex PCR, and its TCRdb copy is limited to in-frame clones, with some not included. The sample includes some 190,000 clones, roughly 84% seen only once; the top ten take about 3.3%. Sequencing used PBMCs or T cells enriched from blood (not recorded which). Receptors originate from a woman in her twenties or thirties who had been exposed to COVID-19.

The chain uses TRBV2 and TRBJ2-1, with D possibly matching TRBD2 (5 bases). Germline-derived CDR1 and CDR2 are SNHLY and FYNNEI. This CDR3 spans 17 amino acids. V was shortened by 0 bases and J by 0 bases, with 12 bases between the two germline ends. CDR3 DNA sequence: TGTGCCAGCAGTGAAGCGCCTGAGGGTAGCTCCTACAATGAGCAGTTCTTC. Translated, it gives CASSEAPEGSSYNEQFF.

The gene calls are TRBV29-1 and TRBJ2-6; 8 nucleotides line up with TRBD1. Germline V gives CDR1 SQVTM, CDR2 ANQGSEA. Trimming cost V 6 bases and J 0 bases; bases outside gene matches: 7. The CDR3 loop spans 16 amino acids. The CDR3 reads CSVPGTGDSGANVLTF. The CDR3 nucleotides are TGCAGCGTCCCTGGGACAGGCGACTCTGGGGCCAACGTCCTGACTTTC. The entire variable domain, with the rest obtained from reference TRBV29-1 and TRBJ2-6, is as follows: SAVISQKPSRDICQRGTSLTIQCQVDSQVTMMFWYRQQPGQSLTLIATANQGSEATYESGFVIDKFPISRPNLTFSTLTVSNMSPEDSSIYLCSVPGTGDSGANVLTFGAGSRLTVL.

This clone is a singleton in its sample. V and J are TRBV5-1 and TRBJ1-2; D gene uncertain. CDR1 SGHRS and CDR2 YFSETQ come from the germline V gene. V was cut by 4 bases and J by 3 bases, with 22 bases left in between. The CDR3 consists of 17 residues. The CDR3 protein is CASSPVLAGMWDYGYTF. DNA for the CDR3: TGCGCCAGCAGCCCTGTTCTTGCGGGAATGTGGGACTATGGCTACACCTTC.

This chain links TRBV7-2 with TRBJ2-2; 7 bases align to TRBD1. Trimming removed 3 bases from V and 0 bases from J; junction bases left unmatched: 4. Germline V gene lookup returns CDR1 SGHTA and CDR2 FQGNSA. The CDR3 contains 16 residues. This chain's CDR3 is CASSFLTGTNTGELFF. The DNA for the CDR3 is TGTGCCAGCAGCTTTCTGACAGGGACGAACACCGGGGAGCTGTTTTTT.

The J gene is TRBJ1-2, the V gene TRBV7-9; the match to TRBD1 covers 7 bases. Trimming cost V 5 bases and J 4 bases; bases outside gene matches: 10. The CDR3 sequence is 15 residues long. The germline gives CDR1 SEHNR, CDR2 FQNEAQ (reference sequence). CDR3 region: CASSPLTGIGYGYTF. The CDR3 DNA reads TGTGCCAGCAGCCCCCTGACAGGGATCGGCTATGGCTACACCTTC.

This rearrangement joins TRBV7-2 to TRBJ1-2; possible D gene TRBD1, 6 bases. This CDR3 region has 16 residues. V was cut by 0 bases and J by 4 bases, with 15 bases left in between. Germline V CDR1 and CDR2: SGHTA, FQGNSA. CDR3 sequence reads: CASSLALQGSGYGYTF. CDR3 DNA: TGTGCCAGCAGCTTAGCCCTACAGGGCTCTGGCTATGGCTACACCTTC.

The rearrangement uses TRBV12-5 and TRBJ2-7, with 8 bases fitting TRBD2. V lost 7 bases, J lost 2 bases, and 7 bases stayed unmatched. CDR1 and CDR2 (germline): LGHNT, FRNRAP. The CDR3 covers 14 residues. CDR3 residues: CASALSGEPYEQYF. As DNA, the CDR3 is TGTGCTAGTGCCCTTAGCGGGGAGCCCTACGAGCAGTACTTC.

The chain uses TRBV7-2 and TRBJ2-5, with a weak D call TRBD2 (5 bases). The CDR3 runs to 14 residues. Per germline, CDR1 SGHTA and CDR2 FQGNSA. V was shortened by 3 bases and J by 5 bases, with 13 bases between the two germline ends. The DNA of the CDR3 is TGTGCCAGCAGCTTCGGGATCCCTGTGGAGACCCAGTACTTC. Translation: CASSFGIPVETQYF.

This clone was recorded once. The chain links TRBV10-3 to TRBJ2-7; 8 positions match TRBD1. CDR1 ENHRY and CDR2 SYGVKD come from the germline V gene. Trimming cost V 7 bases and J 2 bases; bases outside gene matches: 10. The CDR3 is made up of 15 amino acids. CDR3 residues: CAITDDRGLPYEQYF. The CDR3 DNA sequence: TGTGCCATCACCGACGACAGGGGCCTTCCCTACGAGCAGTACTTC.

Only a few counts were recorded for this clone. The chain carries TRBV11-3 and TRBJ1-5, with TRBD1 identical over 9 bases. Germline lookup yields CDR1 SGHNT and CDR2 YENEEA. This CDR3 region has 16 residues. The V gene end was trimmed by 0 bases and the J gene end by 5 bases; junction bases not matched to a gene: 5. CDR3 DNA sequence: TGTGCCAGCAGCTTAGACAAGGGACAGGGCTATCAGCCCCAGCATTTT. Translation gives CASSLDKGQGYQPQHF.

Remarks on this clone: Other DNA variants within this sample encode the same CDR3. This chain connects TRBV9 to TRBJ2-1; 14 bases are shared with TRBD2. Germline CDR1 and CDR2: SGDLS and YYNGEE. The CDR3 spans 16 residues. The trim removed 0 bases at V and 6 bases at J, leaving 2 bases unmatched. The CDR3 DNA is TGTGCCAGCAGCGTAGACGGACTAGCGGGGGGCAATGAGCAGTTCTTC. Its translation is CASSVDGLAGGNEQFF.

The rearrangement links TRBV25-1 to TRBJ1-6; D is uncertain. Germline CDR1 MGHDK, CDR2 SYGVNS. Between the trimmed V and J ends, which lost 3 bases and 0 bases, there was a span of 9 bases. There are 16 residues in the CDR3. The CDR3 DNA follows: TGTGCCAGCAGTGAGGAGCGCACCTCCTATAATTCACCCCTCCACTTT. Translating gives CASSEERTSYNSPLHF.

This chain links TRBV4-2 with TRBJ1-1, with a possible D match to TRBD1 (5 bases). V was shortened by 0 bases and J by 2 bases, with 7 bases between the two germline ends. Per the germline V gene, CDR1 is LGHNA and CDR2 is YNFKEQ. This CDR3 has 14 amino acids. Here the CDR3 DNA reads TGTGCCAGCAGCCAAGAGGGGGGAAACACTGAAGCTTTCTTT. This gives the protein CASSQEGGNTEAFF.

The rearrangement joins TRBV7-2 to TRBJ1-2; the D gene is possibly TRBD1 (5 bases). Germline V gene data show CDR1 as SGHTA and CDR2 as FQGNSA. Trimming pared 1 base from V and 6 bases from J, leaving 9 bases between. The CDR3 covers 13 residues. In nucleotides, the CDR3 is TGTGCCAGCAGCTTAGTCGGGGGGGATGGCTACACCTTC. Translated: CASSLVGGDGYTF.